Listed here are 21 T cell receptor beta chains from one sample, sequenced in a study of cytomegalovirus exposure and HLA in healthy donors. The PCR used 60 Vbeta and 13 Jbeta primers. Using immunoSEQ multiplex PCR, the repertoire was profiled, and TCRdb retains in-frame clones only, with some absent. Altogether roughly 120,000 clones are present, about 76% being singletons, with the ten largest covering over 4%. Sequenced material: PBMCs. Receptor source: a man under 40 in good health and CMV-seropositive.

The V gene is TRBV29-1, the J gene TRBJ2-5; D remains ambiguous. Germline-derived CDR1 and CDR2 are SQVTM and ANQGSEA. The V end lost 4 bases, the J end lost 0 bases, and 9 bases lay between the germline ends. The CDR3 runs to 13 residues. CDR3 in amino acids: CSVGAGNQETQYF. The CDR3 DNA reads TGCAGCGTTGGGGCAGGTAACCAAGAGACCCAGTACTTC.

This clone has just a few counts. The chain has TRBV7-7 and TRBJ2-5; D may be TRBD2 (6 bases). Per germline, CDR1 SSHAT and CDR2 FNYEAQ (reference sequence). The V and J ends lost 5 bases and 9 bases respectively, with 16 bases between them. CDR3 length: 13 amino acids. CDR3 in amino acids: CASSQDWGVPQYF. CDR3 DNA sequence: TGTGCCAGCAGCCAAGATTGGGGGGTCCCCCAGTACTTC.

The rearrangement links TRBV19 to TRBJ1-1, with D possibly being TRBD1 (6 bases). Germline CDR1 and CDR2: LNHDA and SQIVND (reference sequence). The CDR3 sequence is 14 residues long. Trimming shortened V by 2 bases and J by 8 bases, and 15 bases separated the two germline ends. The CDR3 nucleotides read TGTGCCAGTAGTATAAGCCTCAGGGGATCGGAAGCTTTCTTT. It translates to CASSISLRGSEAFF.

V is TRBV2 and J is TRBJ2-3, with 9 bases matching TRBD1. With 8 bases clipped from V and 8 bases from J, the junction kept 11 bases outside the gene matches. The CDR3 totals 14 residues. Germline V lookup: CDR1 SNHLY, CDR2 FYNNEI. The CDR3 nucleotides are TGTGCCAGCCGCCAGGGACAGGGATCGGCTACGCAGTATTTT. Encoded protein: CASRQGQGSATQYF.

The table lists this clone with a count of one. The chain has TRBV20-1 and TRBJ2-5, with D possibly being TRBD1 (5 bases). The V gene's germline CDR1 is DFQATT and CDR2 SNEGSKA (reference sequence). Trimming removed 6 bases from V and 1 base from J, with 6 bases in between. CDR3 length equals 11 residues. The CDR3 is CSAGVQETQYF. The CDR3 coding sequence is TGCAGTGCAGGGGTCCAAGAGACCCAGTACTTC.

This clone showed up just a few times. The DNA for the CDR3 is TGTGCTAGTGGTTCGGGGGATGGCACAGATACGCAGTATTTT. Its protein product is CASGSGDGTDTQYF. The chain is built from TRBV12-5 and TRBJ2-3, with D perhaps TRBD2 (6 bases). The CDR3 extends over 14 amino acids. V lost 4 bases to trimming and J lost 1 base, with 9 bases between them. The germline V gene encodes CDR1 LGHNT and CDR2 FRNRAP.

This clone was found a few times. CDR3 amino acids: CASSQGDSLNSPLHF. Here the CDR3 DNA reads TGTGCCAGCAGCCAAGGGGACTCGCTGAATTCACCCCTCCACTTT. The chain employs TRBV4-2 and TRBJ1-6; D is perhaps TRBD1 (5 bases). The V end lost 1 base, the J end lost 7 bases, and 11 bases lay between the germline ends. This CDR3 region has 15 residues. The germline V gene has CDR1 LGHNA and CDR2 YNFKEQ.

The CDR3 reads CASRSRPGETQYF. The CDR3 nucleotides read TGTGCCAGCAGGTCCCGGCCAGGGGAGACCCAGTACTTC. The chain has TRBV7-9 and TRBJ2-5; D is possibly TRBD1 (5 bases). V was shortened by 6 bases and J by 5 bases, with 13 bases between the two germline ends. This CDR3 has 13 amino acids. Germline loops: CDR1 SEHNR, CDR2 FQNEAQ (reference sequence).

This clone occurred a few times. This chain's CDR3 is CASSQTGTDTQYF. The CDR3, as DNA: TGTGCCAGCAGCCAGACTGGCACAGATACGCAGTATTTT. The rearrangement uses TRBV14 and TRBJ2-3; D is uncertain. The germline V gene encodes CDR1 SGHDN and CDR2 FVKESK. Trimming took off 3 bases at V and 1 base at J, with 5 bases between the two ends. This CDR3 comprises 13 residues.

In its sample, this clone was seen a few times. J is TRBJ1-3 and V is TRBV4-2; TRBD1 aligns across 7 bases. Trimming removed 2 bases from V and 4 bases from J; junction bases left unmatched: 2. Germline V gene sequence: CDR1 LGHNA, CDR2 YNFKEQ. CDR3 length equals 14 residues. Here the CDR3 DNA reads TGTGCCAGCAGCCAAACGGACAGGGGAAACACCATATATTTT. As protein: CASSQTDRGNTIYF.

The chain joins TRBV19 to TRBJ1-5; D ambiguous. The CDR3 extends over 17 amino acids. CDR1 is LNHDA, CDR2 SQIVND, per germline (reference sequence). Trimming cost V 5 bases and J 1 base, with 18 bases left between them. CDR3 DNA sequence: TGTGCCAGTAGTCCCGACCCGTGGTTGAGGAGCAATCAGCCCCAGCATTTT. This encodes CASSPDPWLRSNQPQHF. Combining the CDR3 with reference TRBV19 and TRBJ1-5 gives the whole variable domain DGGITQSPKYLFRKEGQNVTLSCEQNLNHDAMYWYRQDPGQGLRLIYYSQIVNDFQKGDIAEGYSVSREKKESFPLTVTSAQKNPTAFYLCASSPDPWLRSNQPQHFGDGTRLSIL.

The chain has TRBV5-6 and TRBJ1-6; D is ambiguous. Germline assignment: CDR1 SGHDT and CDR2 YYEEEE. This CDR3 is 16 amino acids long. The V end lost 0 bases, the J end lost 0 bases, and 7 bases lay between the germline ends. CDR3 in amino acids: CASSLGFSSYNSPLHF. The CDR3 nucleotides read TGTGCCAGCAGCTTGGGATTTAGCTCCTATAATTCACCCCTCCACTTT.

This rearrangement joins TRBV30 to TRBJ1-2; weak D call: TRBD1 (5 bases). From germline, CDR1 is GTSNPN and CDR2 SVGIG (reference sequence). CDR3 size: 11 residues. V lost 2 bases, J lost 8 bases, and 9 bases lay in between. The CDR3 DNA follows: TGTGCCTGGAGTTTGGGGCCAGGCTACACCTTC. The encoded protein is CAWSLGPGYTF.

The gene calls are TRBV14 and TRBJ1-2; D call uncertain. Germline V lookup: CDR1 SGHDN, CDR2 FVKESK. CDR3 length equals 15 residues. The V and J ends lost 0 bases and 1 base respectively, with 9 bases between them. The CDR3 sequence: CASSQESRVNYGYTF. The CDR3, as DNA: TGTGCCAGCAGCCAAGAATCGAGGGTTAACTATGGCTACACCTTC.

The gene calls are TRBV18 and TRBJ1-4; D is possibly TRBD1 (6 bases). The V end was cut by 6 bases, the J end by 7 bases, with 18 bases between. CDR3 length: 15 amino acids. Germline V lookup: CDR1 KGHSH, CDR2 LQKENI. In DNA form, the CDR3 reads TGTGCCAGCTCCGCCAGGGGCGTGAGAGGTGAAAAACTGTTTTTT. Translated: CASSARGVRGEKLFF. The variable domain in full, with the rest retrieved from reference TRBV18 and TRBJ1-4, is NAGVMQNPRHLVRRRGQEARLRCSPMKGHSHVYWYRQLPEEGLKFMVYLQKENIIDESGMPKERFSAEFPKEGPSILRIQQVVRGDSAAYFCASSARGVRGEKLFFGSGTQLSVL.

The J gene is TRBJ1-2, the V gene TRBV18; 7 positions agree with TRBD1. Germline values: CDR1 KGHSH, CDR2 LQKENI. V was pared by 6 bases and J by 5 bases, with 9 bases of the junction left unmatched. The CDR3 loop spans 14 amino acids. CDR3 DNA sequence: TGTGCCAGCTCCCAAACAGAGGGGGCGTATGGCTACACCTTC. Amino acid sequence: CASSQTEGAYGYTF.

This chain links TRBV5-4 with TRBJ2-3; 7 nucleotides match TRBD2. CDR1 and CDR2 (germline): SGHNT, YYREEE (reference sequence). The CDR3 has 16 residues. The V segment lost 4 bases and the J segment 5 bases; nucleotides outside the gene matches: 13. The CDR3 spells CASSVSLTGGEDTQYF. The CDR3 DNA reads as TGTGCCAGCAGCGTCTCCTTAACGGGGGGTGAAGATACGCAGTATTTT.

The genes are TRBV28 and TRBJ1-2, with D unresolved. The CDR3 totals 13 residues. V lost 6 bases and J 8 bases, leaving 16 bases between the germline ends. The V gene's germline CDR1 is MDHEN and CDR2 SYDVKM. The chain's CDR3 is CASSLRRSGGYTF. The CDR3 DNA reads TGTGCCAGCAGCCTCAGAAGGTCGGGGGGCTACACCTTC.

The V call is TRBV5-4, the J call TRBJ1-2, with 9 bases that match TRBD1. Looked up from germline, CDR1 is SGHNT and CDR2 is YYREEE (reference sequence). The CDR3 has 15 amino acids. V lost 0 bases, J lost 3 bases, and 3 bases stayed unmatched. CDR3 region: CASSLGDRDYYGYTF. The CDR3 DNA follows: TGTGCCAGCAGCTTGGGGGACAGGGACTACTATGGCTACACCTTC.

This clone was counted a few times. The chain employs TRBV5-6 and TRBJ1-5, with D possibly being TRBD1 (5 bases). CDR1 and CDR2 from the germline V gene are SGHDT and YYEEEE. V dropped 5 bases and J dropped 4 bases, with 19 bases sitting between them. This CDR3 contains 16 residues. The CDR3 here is CASRSGVGGDNQPQHF. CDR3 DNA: TGTGCCAGCAGATCCGGGGTCGGGGGGGATAATCAGCCCCAGCATTTT.

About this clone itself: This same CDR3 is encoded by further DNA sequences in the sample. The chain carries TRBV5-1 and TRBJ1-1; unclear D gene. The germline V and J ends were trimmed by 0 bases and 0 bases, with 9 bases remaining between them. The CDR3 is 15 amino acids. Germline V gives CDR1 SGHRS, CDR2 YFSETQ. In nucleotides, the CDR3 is TGCGCCAGCAGCTTGGCACTATCGATGAACACTGAAGCTTTCTTT. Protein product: CASSLALSMNTEAFF.